These 16 T cell receptor beta chains share one sample of origin, sequenced in a study of blood T cell repertoires in COVID-19. The data were produced by immunoSEQ multiplex PCR, yet TCRdb's version contains in-frame clones alone and is incomplete. The table lists 190,000 or so clones, about 88% of them singletons. The sample comprised peripheral blood. The receptors here all came from a middle-aged man with active or convalescent COVID-19.

The rearrangement joins TRBV27 to TRBJ1-1; D perhaps matches TRBD1 (5 bases). Germline V gene sequence: CDR1 MNHEY, CDR2 SMNVEV (reference sequence). The length of the CDR3 is 13 residues. V was clipped by 7 bases and J by 5 bases, with 14 bases between them. The chain's CDR3 is CASKRRGETEAFF. Written as DNA, the CDR3 is TGTGCCAGCAAACGGAGGGGAGAGACTGAAGCTTTCTTT.

V is TRBV6-5 and J is TRBJ2-7; D call uncertain. This CDR3 comprises 13 residues. The V end lost 4 bases, the J end lost 0 bases, and 7 bases lay between the germline ends. The V gene's germline CDR1 is MNHEY and CDR2 SVGAGI. CDR3 sequence reads: CASSSVLSYEQYF. The CDR3, as DNA: TGTGCCAGCAGTTCGGTACTCTCCTACGAGCAGTACTTC.

The chain couples TRBV12-5 to TRBJ2-1, with 7 positions matching TRBD1. V dropped 3 bases and J dropped 5; count of bases not matched to a gene: 13. The CDR3 extends over 17 amino acids. Germline-derived CDR1 and CDR2 are LGHNT and FRNRAP. CDR3 loop: CASGLAPKTGPNNEQFF. CDR3 nucleotide sequence: TGTGCTAGTGGTTTAGCCCCGAAGACAGGGCCAAACAATGAGCAGTTCTTC. The entire variable domain, with the rest obtained from reference TRBV12-5 and TRBJ2-1, is as follows: DARVTQTPRHKVTEMGQEVTMRCQPILGHNTVFWYRQTMMQGLELLAYFRNRAPLDDSGMPKDRFSAEMPDATLATLKIQPSEPRDSAVYFCASGLAPKTGPNNEQFFGPGTRLTVL.

This clone occurred once. The rearrangement uses TRBV5-8 and TRBJ2-5; 9 positions agree with TRBD1. J was trimmed by 6 bases and V by 2 bases; bases with no gene match: 5. This CDR3 contains 14 residues. Germline V gene lookup returns CDR1 SGHTS and CDR2 YDEGEE. CDR3: CASSFRTGEKTQYF. The CDR3 DNA sequence: TGTGCCAGCAGCTTTAGGACAGGGGAGAAGACCCAGTACTTC.

V and J are TRBV9 and TRBJ2-2, with a weak D call TRBD2 (7 bases). CDR3 length: 15 amino acids. Deletions cut 4 bases from V and 4 bases from J, with 14 bases between. CDR1 is SGDLS, CDR2 YYNGEE, per germline. CDR3 residues: CASSTRGGLTGELFF. CDR3 bases: TGTGCCAGCAGCACCCGCGGGGGCCTCACCGGGGAGCTGTTTTTT.

The chain employs TRBV7-8 and TRBJ2-1, with a tentative D call TRBD1 (5 bases). The CDR3 extends over 13 amino acids. Deletions cut 1 base from V and 8 bases from J, with 9 bases between. Germline values: CDR1 SGHVS, CDR2 FQNEAQ. CDR3 region: CASSLGGWDEQFF. CDR3 nucleotides: TGTGCCAGCAGCTTAGGGGGCTGGGATGAGCAGTTCTTC.

This chain uses TRBV19 with TRBJ2-2; tentatively, D is TRBD2 (6 bases). Germline CDR1 and CDR2: LNHDA and SQIVND (reference sequence). This CDR3 is 14 amino acids long. Deletions cut 11 bases from V and 4 bases from J, with 17 bases between. CDR3 residues: CAGRAMEGTGELFF. CDR3 nucleotide sequence: TGTGCCGGCCGGGCAATGGAGGGCACCGGGGAGCTGTTTTTT.

V usage is TRBV27 and J usage is TRBJ1-5; D perhaps matches TRBD1 (5 bases). The length of the CDR3 is 13 residues. Trimming pared 4 bases from V and 8 bases from J, leaving 12 bases between. CDR1 and CDR2 from the germline V gene are MNHEY and SMNVEV (reference sequence). CDR3 sequence reads: CASSSQGWEPQHF. In DNA form, the CDR3 reads TGTGCCAGCAGTTCTCAGGGTTGGGAGCCCCAGCATTTT.

The CDR3 DNA sequence: TGCAGCGTGGGAGGGGGGAACACTGAAGCTTTCTTT. Translating it yields CSVGGGNTEAFF. This chain connects TRBV29-1 to TRBJ1-1; D might be TRBD1 (6 bases). The germline V gene encodes CDR1 SQVTM and CDR2 ANQGSEA. This CDR3 is built from 12 residues. V gave up 6 bases and J gave up 1 base, with 9 bases separating them.

The gene calls are TRBV27 and TRBJ2-5, with a weak D call TRBD1 (7 bases). CDR3 length: 12 amino acids. Germline assignment: CDR1 MNHEY and CDR2 SMNVEV (reference sequence). The V end was cut by 6 bases, the J end by 5 bases, with 10 bases between. The CDR3 protein is CASRSGGETQYF. The CDR3, as DNA: TGTGCCAGCAGGTCAGGGGGGGAGACCCAGTACTTC.

The CDR3 is CASSWGQGARNTIYF. The CDR3 DNA reads as TGTGCCAGCAGCTGGGGACAGGGGGCGCGAAACACCATATATTTT. The V and J genes are TRBV11-1 and TRBJ1-3, with 12 bases fitting TRBD1. CDR1 and CDR2 from the germline V gene are SGHAT and FQDESV (reference sequence). CDR3 length equals 15 residues. The V segment lost 4 bases and the J segment 5 bases; nucleotides outside the gene matches: 3.

The V call is TRBV5-1, the J call TRBJ2-2, with a possible D match to TRBD1 (6 bases). Looked up from germline, CDR1 is SGHRS and CDR2 is YFSETQ. Trimming stripped 1 base from V and 7 bases from J, with 14 bases between. The CDR3 loop spans 15 amino acids. CDR3 sequence (DNA): TGCGCCAGCAGCTTGTCCACAGAGGGGGTCGGGGAGCTGTTTTTT. It codes for CASSLSTEGVGELFF.

This clone was recorded once. The identical CDR3 is also encoded by other nucleotide sequences in the sample. This chain uses TRBV9 with TRBJ2-5, with a weak D call TRBD1 (6 bases). The CDR3 covers 13 residues. V was pared by 2 bases and J by 2 bases, with 7 bases between. Germline CDR1 SGDLS, CDR2 YYNGEE. DNA for the CDR3: TGTGCCAGCAGCGTCGGACAGCAAGAGACCCAGTACTTC. Translation: CASSVGQQETQYF.

The V gene is TRBV30, the J gene TRBJ2-2, with D possibly matching TRBD2 (6 bases). V lost 0 bases to trimming and J lost 2 bases, with 10 bases between them. The CDR3 covers 15 residues. Per germline, CDR1 GTSNPN and CDR2 SVGIG (reference sequence). CDR3 protein: CAWSVSGGNTGELFF. For the CDR3, the DNA is TGTGCCTGGAGTGTATCCGGGGGTAACACCGGGGAGCTGTTTTTT.

The chain combines TRBV5-1 with TRBJ2-1, with unresolved D. Germline V gene sequence: CDR1 SGHRS, CDR2 YFSETQ. The CDR3 has 14 residues. V lost 0 bases to trimming and J lost 7 bases, with 11 bases between them. Here the CDR3 DNA reads TGCGCCAGCAGCTTGGAAGTCCCTCGGAATGAGCAGTTCTTC. Its protein is CASSLEVPRNEQFF.

V usage is TRBV5-4 and J usage is TRBJ2-2, with 7 bases lining up with TRBD1. Looked up from germline, CDR1 is SGHNT and CDR2 is YYREEE (reference sequence). The V gene end was trimmed by 4 bases and the J gene end by 4 bases; junction bases not matched to a gene: 10. The CDR3 is 16 amino acids. The CDR3: CASSPPVGQTTGELFF. CDR3 DNA: TGTGCCAGCAGCCCCCCTGTGGGACAGACCACCGGGGAGCTGTTTTTT.